This T cell receptor beta chain was identified in a study of cytomegalovirus exposure and HLA in healthy donors. General study points: The sole available immune exposure information was CMV serostatus. Highest at DRB1 and lowest at HLA-C, TCR association rates differed among HLA loci in a later analysis.

Points on this clone: Its antigen is still unknown.

The V end was cut by 4 bases, the J end by 0 bases, with 11 bases between. CDR3 length: 15 amino acids. The germline gives CDR1 SGDLS, CDR2 YYNGEE. Researchers ran the PCR with 60 Vbeta and 13 Jbeta primers. Clones were sequenced by immunoSEQ multiplex PCR, and TCRdb holds only the in-frame ones, with some missing. The sample shows 150,000 to 200,000 clones, 80% of them seen only once. The chain uses TRBV9 and TRBJ1-3, with D unclear. The sequence was obtained from a man aged 30-40 years in good health and CMV-seronegative. The sequencing input was PBMCs. The CDR3 loop is CASSLEPYSGNTIYF. The CDR3 DNA sequence: TGTGCCAGCAGCTTAGAGCCTTACTCTGGAAACACCATATATTTT.